This TCR beta chain was found in a study of blood T cell repertoires in COVID-19. Here immunoSEQ multiplex PCR was the method, and the copy in TCRdb shows in-frame clones only, minus some. The sample lists about 240,000 clones, 83% occurring once. Germline V gene sequence: CDR1 SEHNR, CDR2 FQNEAQ (reference sequence). There are 13 residues in the CDR3. Trimming shortened V by 5 bases and J by 7 bases, and 12 bases separated the two germline ends. The receptor was isolated from a human donor in a cohort sampled during active COVID-19. This chain uses TRBV7-9 with TRBJ2-1, with D tentatively TRBD2 (6 bases). Sample: peripheral blood. The CDR3 here is CASSEDGGNEQFF. The CDR3 nucleotides read TGTGCCAGCAGCGAGGATGGGGGGAATGAGCAGTTCTTC.